A selection of T cell receptor beta chains follows, all from one sample in a study of identical twins. TCRdb fed the 5' RACE reads into MiXCR, producing one record per CDR3 protein. The sample shows about 240,000 distinct CDR3 sequences, 12% of them seen only once. The same data also contributed to another study, on yellow fever vaccine responses in identical twins.

Sequenced: memory (CD45RO+) T cells sorted from blood. These receptors all come from a young woman in good health. CDR3s include the opening cysteine and the closing phenylalanine or tryptophan. Fields, in order: J gene, D gene, V gene, clone size, CDR3 protein, CDR3 DNA. A D gene is named only where the DNA matches it firmly. Not all rows give a size; the values are once, few, many and, for expanded clones, a class.

>TRBJ1-1|NA|TRBV12-3/TRBV12-4|few
CASSFMGDTEAFF
TGTGCCAGCAGTTTTATGGGCGACACTGAAGCTTTCTTT
>TRBJ2-7|TRBD2|TRBV20-1|few
CSARKPSGRAYEQYF
TGCAGTGCTAGAAAACCTAGCGGAAGGGCCTACGAGCAGTACTTC
>TRBJ2-7|NA|TRBV7-6|few
CASSLSPRRDFIYEQYF
TGTGCCAGCAGCTTATCCCCGCGACGGGACTTTATCTACGAGCAGTACTTC
>TRBJ1-1|NA|TRBV11-2|many
CASSPTDRVEAFF
TGTGCCAGCAGCCCTACCGACAGAGTTGAAGCTTTCTTT
>TRBJ2-4|NA|TRBV7-2|NA
CASSPPQGLAKNIQYF
TGTGCCAGCAGCCCCCCCCAGGGGCTAGCCAAAAACATTCAGTACTTC
>TRBJ2-6|NA|TRBV14|NA
CASSHEQGGSGANVLTF
TGTGCCAGCAGCCATGAACAGGGAGGCTCTGGGGCCAACGTCCTGACTTTC
>TRBJ1-5|NA|TRBV12-3/TRBV12-4|few
CASSELNNQPQHF
TGTGCCAGCAGTGAGTTAAACAATCAGCCCCAGCATTTT
>TRBJ2-1|NA|TRBV20-1|few
CSARSELDYNEQFF
TGCAGTGCTAGGAGTGAACTGGACTACAATGAGCAGTTCTTC
>TRBJ2-5|TRBD1|TRBV4-3|many
CASSQEGTGKETQYF
TGCGCCAGCAGCCAAGAAGGGACAGGGAAGGAGACCCAGTACTTC
>TRBJ2-2|TRBD1|TRBV7-9|many
CASSATGGNTGELFF
TGTGCCAGCAGCGCGACAGGGGGAAACACCGGGGAGCTGTTTTTT
>TRBJ2-1|TRBD2|TRBV20-1|few
CSARGQAGGQVEQFF
TGCAGTGCTAGAGGACAGGCGGGAGGGCAAGTTGAGCAGTTCTTC
>TRBJ2-3|TRBD2|TRBV6-1|few
CASSESGTSGGTDTQYF
TGTGCCAGCAGTGAATCCGGGACTAGCGGGGGCACAGATACGCAGTATTTT
>TRBJ2-2|NA|TRBV6-2/TRBV6-3|many
CASERANTGELFF
TGTGCCAGCGAAAGGGCTAATACCGGGGAGCTGTTTTTT
>TRBJ2-7|TRBD2|TRBV10-3|NA
CAISESSGGTYEQYF
TGTGCCATCAGTGAGTCGAGCGGGGGTACCTACGAGCAGTACTTC
>TRBJ2-3|NA|TRBV24-1|NA
CATSDFGQPNTDTQYF
TGTGCCACCAGTGACTTTGGACAGCCGAACACAGATACGCAGTATTTT
>TRBJ2-3|TRBD1|TRBV5-5|NA
CASSQTGGRTDTQYF
TGTGCCAGCAGCCAAACAGGGGGCAGGACAGATACGCAGTATTTT
>TRBJ1-1|NA|TRBV5-1|many
CASSLGRDGTEAFF
TGCGCCAGCAGCTTGGGACGGGATGGGACTGAAGCTTTCTTT
>TRBJ2-2|NA|TRBV19|NA
CASSIYTDYTGELFF
TGTGCCAGTAGTATCTATACAGATTACACCGGGGAGCTGTTTTTT
>TRBJ2-7|TRBD1|TRBV20-1|few
CSATYRGPYEQYF
TGCAGTGCTACCTACAGGGGTCCCTACGAGCAGTACTTC
>TRBJ2-3|NA|TRBV9|NA
CASSVEFRGGTDTQYF
TGTGCCAGCAGCGTAGAATTCAGGGGAGGAACAGATACGCAGTATTTT
>TRBJ2-7|NA|TRBV6-1|few
CASSEDQVRYEQYF
TGTGCCAGCAGTGAGGATCAGGTCCGTTACGAGCAGTACTTC
>TRBJ2-6|NA|TRBV5-4|NA
CASSPPGRTSGANVLTF
TGTGCCAGCAGTCCGCCGGGACGCACCTCTGGGGCCAACGTCCTGACTTTC
>TRBJ2-7|NA|TRBV2|few
CASRENRDGGTYEQYF
TGTGCCAGCAGAGAGAACCGGGACGGAGGGACTTACGAGCAGTACTTC
>TRBJ2-2|NA|TRBV24-1|few
CATGTGSENTGELFF
TGTGCCACCGGTACAGGGTCAGAGAACACCGGGGAGCTGTTTTTT
>TRBJ2-1|TRBD2|TRBV6-2/TRBV6-3|few
CASSLTSAIANEQFF
TGTGCCAGCAGTCTAACTAGCGCCATCGCGAATGAGCAGTTCTTC
>TRBJ2-3|NA|TRBV12-5|NA
CASGGGTDTQYF
TGTGCTAGTGGCGGCGGAACAGATACGCAGTATTTT
>TRBJ1-5|NA|TRBV28|many
CASVGIREPQHF
TGTGCCAGCGTTGGGATAAGGGAGCCCCAGCATTTT
>TRBJ2-2|NA|TRBV9|few
CASSVVTGELFF
TGTGCCAGCAGCGTAGTCACCGGGGAGCTGTTTTTT
>TRBJ2-2|TRBD2|TRBV27|NA
CASSLFGGDTGELFF
TGTGCCAGCAGTTTATTTGGGGGGGACACCGGGGAGCTGTTTTTT
>TRBJ2-7|TRBD2|TRBV20-1|few
CSAPKLAGVGSEQYF
TGCAGTGCTCCCAAACTAGCGGGAGTAGGGAGCGAGCAGTACTTC
>TRBJ2-3|TRBD2|TRBV20-1|NA
CSAIFPLAGRTDTQYF
TGCAGTGCTATATTCCCGCTAGCGGGGCGCACAGATACGCAGTATTTT
>TRBJ1-3|NA|TRBV10-3|many
CAISGQANSGNTIYF
TGTGCCATCAGTGGGCAGGCCAACTCTGGAAACACCATATATTTT
>TRBJ2-1|NA|TRBV4-1|NA
CASSQDRLFPYNEQFF
TGCGCCAGCAGCCAAGATCGGCTATTCCCCTACAATGAGCAGTTCTTC
>TRBJ2-5|NA|TRBV7-8|few
CASSPGTDQTQYF
TGTGCCAGCAGCCCTGGGACTGATCAGACCCAGTACTTC
>TRBJ1-4|TRBD1|TRBV12-3/TRBV12-4|NA
CASTETGPNEKLFF
TGTGCCAGCACCGAGACAGGGCCTAATGAAAAACTGTTTTTT
>TRBJ2-5|NA|TRBV7-9|NA
CASSPRGPQDAAQYF
TGTGCCAGCAGCCCGCGCGGACCCCAGGACGCGGCCCAGTACTTC
>TRBJ2-7|NA|TRBV3-1|few
CASSHPGLNEQYF
TGTGCCAGCAGCCATCCGGGGCTGAACGAGCAGTACTTC
>TRBJ2-6|NA|TRBV6-1|few
CASGFRSSGANVLTF
TGTGCCAGTGGGTTCAGAAGCTCTGGGGCCAACGTCCTGACTTTC
>TRBJ2-5|TRBD1|TRBV2|NA
CASLGQENKTQYF
TGTGCCAGCCTGGGACAGGAGAACAAGACCCAGTACTTC
>TRBJ1-1|TRBD1|TRBV20-1|few
CSASTGGLENTEAFF
TGCAGTGCTTCTACAGGGGGCCTAGAGAACACTGAAGCTTTCTTT
>TRBJ2-5|TRBD1|TRBV6-5|NA
CASSYSTGGGETQYF
TGTGCCAGCAGTTACTCGACAGGGGGCGGGGAGACCCAGTACTTC